The 23 T cell receptor beta chains presented below share a single source sample, sequenced in a study of blood T cell repertoires in COVID-19. Clones were read by immunoSEQ multiplex PCR, and TCRdb kept only the in-frame ones, dropping some. The repertoire holds 400,000 to 500,000 clones, with around 86% as singletons. The sample was peripheral blood. The receptors were gathered from a woman aged 25 to 45 with active or convalescent COVID-19.

The J gene is TRBJ1-6, the V gene TRBV27; TRBD1 matches at 7 bases. Germline CDR1 is MNHEY and CDR2 is SMNVEV (reference sequence). J lost 9 bases, V lost 0 bases, and 5 bases had no gene match. The CDR3 extends over 15 amino acids. As DNA, the CDR3 is TGTGCCAGCAGTTTATCCAGGGGGATCAGTTCACCCCTCCACTTT. Protein: CASSLSRGISSPLHF.

The chain has TRBV11-2 and TRBJ2-7; D possibly corresponds to TRBD2 (6 bases). In germline, CDR1 is SGHAT, CDR2 FQNNGV. V gave up 8 bases and J gave up 2 bases, with 13 bases separating them. CDR3 length equals 13 residues. The CDR3 DNA follows: TGTGCCAGCCGAGGAGGGGCCACCTACGAGCAGTACTTC. Encoded protein: CASRGGATYEQYF.

This chain connects TRBV19 to TRBJ1-5; 10 bases fit TRBD1. With 6 bases clipped from V and 2 bases from J, the junction kept 4 bases outside the gene matches. Germline values: CDR1 LNHDA, CDR2 SQIVND (reference sequence). This CDR3 has 15 residues. CDR3 DNA: TGTGCCAGTAGCGTTGGGACAGGGGGCAATCAGCCCCAGCATTTT. This encodes CASSVGTGGNQPQHF.

Here the CDR3 reads CARKGQPYGYTF. The CDR3 bases are TGTGCCAGAAAAGGACAACCCTATGGCTACACCTTC. The chain employs TRBV2 and TRBJ1-2; TRBD1 is a possible D gene (5 bases). V was trimmed by 9 bases and J by 4 bases, leaving 12 bases between them. Germline loops: CDR1 SNHLY, CDR2 FYNNEI. CDR3 length: 12 residues.

This sequence joins TRBV6-6 and TRBJ1-1; TRBD1 matches 8 bases. Germline trimming cut 6 bases from V and 6 bases from J; bases unmatched to any gene: 18. The CDR3 runs to 17 residues. The germline CDR1 and CDR2 sequences are MNHNY and SVGAGI (reference sequence). CDR3 sequence: CASSRSLSRGRRPEAFF. CDR3 DNA: TGTGCCAGCAGCCGAAGCCTGTCCAGGGGGCGCAGACCTGAAGCTTTCTTT.

The rearrangement joins TRBV20-1 to TRBJ2-3, with D uncertain. The CDR3 has 15 amino acids. Trimming shortened V by 3 bases and J by 0 bases, and 13 bases separated the two germline ends. From germline, CDR1 is DFQATT and CDR2 SNEGSKA (reference sequence). CDR3 DNA: TGCAGTGCTAGTGGGAAGCGCCCTAGCACAGATACGCAGTATTTT. Encoded protein: CSASGKRPSTDTQYF.

The V call is TRBV11-2, the J call TRBJ2-1; a possible D gene is TRBD1 (6 bases). The V end was cut by 5 bases, the J end by 4 bases, with 15 bases between. CDR1 is SGHAT, CDR2 FQNNGV, per germline. The CDR3 is 15 residues long. DNA for the CDR3: TGTGCCAGCAGCCTGGACAGAAGTTTGTACAATGAGCAGTTCTTC. Encoded protein: CASSLDRSLYNEQFF. The whole variable domain, filled in from reference TRBV11-2 and TRBJ2-1, reads EAGVAQSPRYKIIEKRQSVAFWCNPISGHATLYWYQQILGQGPKLLIQFQNNGVVDDSQLPKDRFSAERLKGVDSTLKIQPAKLEDSAVYLCASSLDRSLYNEQFFGPGTRLTVL.

This rearrangement joins TRBV5-8 to TRBJ2-1, with TRBD1 as a possible D gene (5 bases). The CDR3 is made up of 13 amino acids. V was cut by 4 bases and J by 12 bases, with 17 bases left in between. Germline V CDR1 and CDR2: SGHTS, YDEGEE. This chain's CDR3 is CASSPQMGLSQFF. DNA for the CDR3: TGTGCCAGCAGCCCGCAGATGGGGCTTTCGCAGTTCTTC.

This clone has more than one count but fewer than ten. The V call is TRBV18, the J call TRBJ1-1, with D possibly being TRBD1 (5 bases). The CDR3 runs 15 residues. Germline V gives CDR1 KGHSH, CDR2 LQKENI. Between the trimmed V and J ends, which lost 3 bases and 3 bases, there was a span of 14 bases. For the CDR3, the DNA is TGTGCCAGCTCACCCTTGGGGGGGAAGGACACTGAAGCTTTCTTT. It encodes CASSPLGGKDTEAFF.

V usage is TRBV10-3 and J usage is TRBJ2-2; 9 bases map to TRBD2. This CDR3 has 14 amino acids. V lost 10 bases to trimming and J lost 2 bases; unmatched junction nucleotides: 5. CDR1 is ENHRY, CDR2 SYGVKD, per germline. The CDR3 DNA is TGTGCCACCCGACTAGCGGCAAACACCGGGGAGCTGTTTTTT. This codes for CATRLAANTGELFF.

The chain carries TRBV6-6 and TRBJ2-1, with 7 nucleotides matching TRBD1. Trimming took 6 bases from V and 3 from J; bases not matched to a gene: 5. CDR1 and CDR2 from the germline V gene are MNHNY and SVGAGI (reference sequence). The CDR3 loop spans 14 amino acids. CDR3 coding DNA: TGTGCCAGCAGGGCGACAGGGCTCTACAATGAGCAGTTCTTC. This translates into CASRATGLYNEQFF.

This chain uses TRBV27 with TRBJ2-7; no reliable D call. Trimming took 5 bases from V and 1 from J, leaving 6 bases between them. The germline gives CDR1 MNHEY, CDR2 SMNVEV (reference sequence). CDR3 length: 12 amino acids. The CDR3 region has the DNA TGTGCCAGCAGTGGCAAGTCCTACGAGCAGTACTTC. Translating gives CASSGKSYEQYF.

This clone has only one observation. The CDR3 region has the DNA TGTGCCAGCAGCTTAGGGGACACTTCCTACGAGCAGTACTTC. It encodes CASSLGDTSYEQYF. The chain joins TRBV7-9 to TRBJ2-7; perhaps TRBD1 as D (6 bases). The CDR3 has 14 residues. CDR1 SEHNR and CDR2 FQNEAQ come from the germline V gene (reference sequence). Deletions cut 1 base from V and 1 base from J, with 8 bases between.

In its sample, this clone was seen once. The chain recombines TRBV27 with TRBJ1-5, with D perhaps TRBD1 (5 bases). Germline loops: CDR1 MNHEY, CDR2 SMNVEV (reference sequence). CDR3 size: 14 residues. V lost 7 bases and J lost 5, with 15 bases in between. CDR3 sequence: CASTPYAGDQPQHF. In DNA form, the CDR3 reads TGTGCCAGCACCCCATATGCGGGGGATCAGCCCCAGCATTTT.

The sample holds one count of this clone. The gene calls are TRBV4-1 and TRBJ2-2; possibly TRBD2 for D (6 bases). Germline V gives CDR1 MGHRA, CDR2 YSYEKL. CDR3 length: 14 residues. The V end was cut by 8 bases, the J end by 6 bases, with 16 bases between. The CDR3 spells CASGTLLAAGELFF. The DNA of the CDR3 is TGCGCCAGCGGAACGCTACTAGCCGCCGGGGAGCTGTTTTTT.

The CDR3 is CASSQDYRTANTGELFF. The CDR3 DNA follows: TGTGCCAGCAGCCAAGATTACAGGACAGCGAACACCGGGGAGCTGTTTTTT. V and J are TRBV3-1 (or the pseudogene TRBV3-2) and TRBJ2-2; TRBD1 might be the D (6 bases). This CDR3 spans 17 amino acids. V dropped 0 bases and J dropped 0 bases, with 11 bases sitting between them. From germline, CDR1 is LGHDT and CDR2 YNNKEL (reference sequence).

This clone was counted a few times. The chain couples TRBV19 to TRBJ2-1; 12 bases are a match to TRBD2. The CDR3 contains 19 residues. The V gene end was trimmed by 9 bases and the J gene end by 4 bases; junction bases not matched to a gene: 19. The germline V gene encodes CDR1 LNHDA and CDR2 SQIVND (reference sequence). The DNA of the CDR3 is TGTGCCAGGGCTAGAGGGGAAACTAGCGGGAGGAGGTCGTACAATGAGCAGTTCTTC. It specifies CARARGETSGRRSYNEQFF. Using reference TRBV19 and TRBJ2-1 for the parts outside the CDR3, the full variable domain is DGGITQSPKYLFRKEGQNVTLSCEQNLNHDAMYWYRQDPGQGLRLIYYSQIVNDFQKGDIAEGYSVSREKKESFPLTVTSAQKNPTAFYLCARARGETSGRRSYNEQFFGPGTRLTVL.

The rearrangement joins TRBV6-5 to TRBJ1-1; D gene uncertain. Germline assignment: CDR1 MNHEY and CDR2 SVGAGI. The CDR3 extends over 12 amino acids. Trimming shortened V by 5 bases and J by 2 bases, and 6 bases separated the two germline ends. CDR3 sequence reads: CASSNSNTEAFF. CDR3 coding DNA: TGTGCCAGCAGTAACAGCAACACTGAAGCTTTCTTT.

The chain joins TRBV4-1 to TRBJ2-5, with 9 bases that match TRBD2. This CDR3 comprises 17 residues. V trimming: 0 bases; J trimming: 4 bases; junction bases outside the gene matches: 9. The V gene's germline CDR1 is MGHRA and CDR2 YSYEKL. The DNA of the CDR3 is TGCGCCAGCAGCCAAGATCTGCTAGCGGGGAGGGGAGAGACCCAGTACTTC. Translation: CASSQDLLAGRGETQYF.

V is TRBV6-1 and J is TRBJ2-3; 10 bases are a match to TRBD2. There are 17 residues in the CDR3. Losses at the gene ends were 1 base for V and 5 bases for J; bases not matched to a gene: 9. Germline V lookup: CDR1 MNHNS, CDR2 SASEGT. CDR3 residues: CASSEDPSGGAGDTQYF. The CDR3 nucleotides are TGTGCCAGCAGTGAAGACCCCAGCGGGGGGGCGGGAGATACGCAGTATTTT.

The V call is TRBV9, the J call TRBJ2-2; maybe TRBD1 (5 bases). The length of the CDR3 is 14 residues. The V and J ends lost 3 bases and 0 bases respectively, with 6 bases between them. Germline CDR1 and CDR2: SGDLS and YYNGEE. The CDR3 sequence is CASSGGANTGELFF. The CDR3 bases are TGTGCCAGCAGCGGGGGCGCGAACACCGGGGAGCTGTTTTTT.

This chain uses TRBV7-9 with TRBJ2-7; tentative D call: TRBD2 (6 bases). This CDR3 is 16 amino acids long. Germline V gene lookup returns CDR1 SEHNR and CDR2 FQNEAQ (reference sequence). V was trimmed by 4 bases and J by 3 bases, leaving 19 bases between them. CDR3 loop: CASSWYGGRPNYEQYF. The CDR3 nucleotides are TGTGCCAGCAGCTGGTATGGGGGGAGGCCAAACTACGAGCAGTACTTC.

V gene TRBV30 combines with J gene TRBJ2-1; TRBD1 matches at 9 bases. CDR3 length equals 12 residues. After removal of 2 bases from V and 16 bases from J, the junction contained 9 bases not matched to a gene. Per germline, CDR1 GTSNPN and CDR2 SVGIG (reference sequence). The CDR3 DNA follows: TGTGCCTGGAGTCCGCCGGGACAGGGTTTCTTCTTC. Its translation: CAWSPPGQGFFF.